This T cell receptor beta chain was obtained from a study of blood T cells in healthy people across ages. The use of a sample-barcoded 5' primer and a J-beta primer mix characterized a second PCR of about 7 to 12 cycles. TCRdb re-analysed the 5' RACE reads in MiXCR, keeping a single row per CDR3 protein. The sample shows about 1.5 million distinct CDR3 sequences, about 40% of them seen only once. Germline CDR1 is MDHEN and CDR2 is SYDVKM. This CDR3 comprises 15 residues. The receptor was derived from a woman aged 18-30 years in good health. The V call is TRBV28, the J call TRBJ2-4; TRBD1 aligns across 8 bases. The DNA end favors TRBJ2-7, so the J call may be wrong. The sample was blood. This CDR3 is CASSIRETGAYEQYF. The CDR3 DNA sequence: TGTGCCAGCAGTATCCGGGAGACAGGGGCCTACGAGCAGTACTTC.